These T cell receptor beta chains were read from a single sample in a study of early stage breast cancer tumors. Clones were sequenced by immunoSEQ multiplex PCR, and TCRdb holds only the in-frame ones, with some missing. Altogether nearly 25,000 clones are present, roughly 67% being singletons, with the ten largest covering just under 10%. Material for sequencing was breast tumor tissue. The receptors stem from a person aged 55 to 69 with breast cancer. CDR3s include the opening cysteine and the closing phenylalanine or tryptophan. The order of the fields is CDR3 DNA, CDR3 protein, V gene, D gene, J gene, clone size. A D gene is named only where the DNA matches it firmly. Not every row has a clone size; where given, it reads once, few, many or a size class.

CDR3nt: TGTGCCAGCAGCTTACGCGGGAGCGGGGAGCTGTTTTTT
CDR3aa: CASSLRGSGELFF
v_gene: TRBV7-8
d_gene: TRBD2
j_gene: TRBJ2-2
abundance: once

CDR3nt: TGTGCCAGCAGTTACTCCGACAGGGGGCCCGGAGCTTTCTTT
CDR3aa: CASSYSDRGPGAFF
v_gene: TRBV6-5
d_gene: TRBD1
j_gene: TRBJ1-1
abundance: NA

CDR3nt: TGTGCCAGCAGTGGAGAAGAGGGAACTGAAGCTTTCTTT
CDR3aa: CASSGEEGTEAFF
v_gene: TRBV6-4
d_gene: NA
j_gene: TRBJ1-1
abundance: few

CDR3nt: TGTGCCAGCAGTTTCAGGACTAGCGGGAGATCCGGGGAGCTGTTTTTT
CDR3aa: CASSFRTSGRSGELFF
v_gene: TRBV6-5
d_gene: TRBD2
j_gene: TRBJ2-2
abundance: NA

CDR3nt: TGCGCCAGCAGTGAGGGCCTTACCACAGATACGCAGTATTTT
CDR3aa: CASSEGLTTDTQYF
v_gene: TRBV10-1
d_gene: NA
j_gene: TRBJ2-3
abundance: NA

CDR3nt: TGCGCCAGCAGCCTGATGCTGGCGGGGACTGAAGCTTTCTTT
CDR3aa: CASSLMLAGTEAFF
v_gene: TRBV5-1
d_gene: NA
j_gene: TRBJ1-1
abundance: NA

CDR3nt: TGTGCCAGTAGTACCGACAGCCGCTATGGCTACACCTTC
CDR3aa: CASSTDSRYGYTF
v_gene: TRBV19
d_gene: NA
j_gene: TRBJ1-2
abundance: NA

CDR3nt: TGTGCCAGCAGCTTAGTGTTGGACAGGGCACCCGAGCAGTTCTTC
CDR3aa: CASSLVLDRAPEQFF
v_gene: TRBV11-2
d_gene: TRBD1
j_gene: TRBJ2-1
abundance: NA

CDR3nt: TGTGCCAGCAGTGAGGACAGGGGAAATCAGCCCCAGCATTTT
CDR3aa: CASSEDRGNQPQHF
v_gene: TRBV2
d_gene: TRBD1
j_gene: TRBJ1-5
abundance: few

CDR3nt: TGTGCCAGTAGTATAGGAGGGTCTCCTGGAAACACCATATATTTT
CDR3aa: CASSIGGSPGNTIYF
v_gene: TRBV19
d_gene: NA
j_gene: TRBJ1-3
abundance: NA

CDR3nt: TGCGCCAGCAGCACGGGACAGAAAGAGACCCAGTACTTC
CDR3aa: CASSTGQKETQYF
v_gene: TRBV5-1
d_gene: TRBD1
j_gene: TRBJ2-5
abundance: few

CDR3nt: TGTGCCAGCTCACCTAGCAGGGGTAATGAAAAACTGTTTTTT
CDR3aa: CASSPSRGNEKLFF
v_gene: TRBV18
d_gene: NA
j_gene: TRBJ1-4
abundance: NA

CDR3nt: TGTGCCAGCACCCAATCTGGGCACTTTAACGAGCAGTACTTC
CDR3aa: CASTQSGHFNEQYF
v_gene: TRBV6-5
d_gene: NA
j_gene: TRBJ2-7
abundance: NA

CDR3nt: TGTGCCAGCAGTGAAGGAGGTGGCTCTAGCGGCTATGGCTACACCTTC
CDR3aa: CASSEGGGSSGYGYTF
v_gene: TRBV2
d_gene: NA
j_gene: TRBJ1-2
abundance: NA

CDR3nt: TGCGCCAGCAGCCAAGATGTCCCGGTTAGCTCCTACAATGAGCAGTTCTTC
CDR3aa: CASSQDVPVSSYNEQFF
v_gene: TRBV4-3
d_gene: NA
j_gene: TRBJ2-1
abundance: medium-sized

CDR3nt: TGTGCCAGCAGCGTAGCGACCGGGGGAGCGATCGGGGAGCTGTTTTTT
CDR3aa: CASSVATGGAIGELFF
v_gene: TRBV9
d_gene: NA
j_gene: TRBJ2-2
abundance: once

CDR3nt: TGTGCCAGCAGCCCCCCGGGACTAGCGGGAATGCAAGAGAATGAGCAGTTCTTC
CDR3aa: CASSPPGLAGMQENEQFF
v_gene: TRBV7-2
d_gene: TRBD2
j_gene: TRBJ2-1
abundance: NA

CDR3nt: TGTGCCAGCTCACCCGGACAGGGGGCAGAGACCCAGTACTTC
CDR3aa: CASSPGQGAETQYF
v_gene: TRBV18
d_gene: TRBD1
j_gene: TRBJ2-5
abundance: NA

CDR3nt: TGTGCCAGCAGCTTCCGAGACTACGAGCAGTACTTC
CDR3aa: CASSFRDYEQYF
v_gene: TRBV7-2
d_gene: NA
j_gene: TRBJ2-7
abundance: NA

CDR3nt: TGTGCCAGCAGACTAAACTCCTACAATGAGCAGTTCTTC
CDR3aa: CASRLNSYNEQFF
v_gene: TRBV2
d_gene: NA
j_gene: TRBJ2-1
abundance: NA

CDR3nt: TGTGCCAGCAGCGACAGCTATGGCTACACCTTC
CDR3aa: CASSDSYGYTF
v_gene: TRBV27
d_gene: NA
j_gene: TRBJ1-2
abundance: NA

CDR3nt: TGCGCCAGCAGCCGGGCCGGGACTAGCGGGAGCTCCTACAATGAGCAGTTCTTC
CDR3aa: CASSRAGTSGSSYNEQFF
v_gene: TRBV5-1
d_gene: TRBD2
j_gene: TRBJ2-1
abundance: NA

CDR3nt: TGTGCCAGCCACCTGAGGGGTTTTGACAGGGACGAGCAGTACTTC
CDR3aa: CASHLRGFDRDEQYF
v_gene: TRBV27
d_gene: TRBD1
j_gene: TRBJ2-7
abundance: NA

CDR3nt: TGTGCCAGTAGTACCTGGACAGGGCCGAACACCGGGGAGCTGTTTTTT
CDR3aa: CASSTWTGPNTGELFF
v_gene: TRBV19
d_gene: TRBD1
j_gene: TRBJ2-2
abundance: NA

CDR3nt: TGCAGCGGATCAGGGGGCGGTGGCTATGGCTACACCTTC
CDR3aa: CSGSGGGGYGYTF
v_gene: TRBV29-1
d_gene: TRBD1
j_gene: TRBJ1-2
abundance: few

CDR3nt: TGCAGCGTAACAGGGGCCCGGGGGGAGCAGTACTTC
CDR3aa: CSVTGARGEQYF
v_gene: TRBV29-1
d_gene: NA
j_gene: TRBJ2-7
abundance: NA

CDR3nt: TGTGCCACCAGCGGGGAGTGGGGGCATGGGAATGAGCAGTTCTTC
CDR3aa: CATSGEWGHGNEQFF
v_gene: TRBV15
d_gene: NA
j_gene: TRBJ2-1
abundance: many

CDR3nt: TGTGCCAGCAGTCTCCTCGGGACAGAGGCCAACGAGCAGTACTTC
CDR3aa: CASSLLGTEANEQYF
v_gene: TRBV27
d_gene: TRBD1
j_gene: TRBJ2-7
abundance: NA